A single sample is the source of the 15 T cell receptor beta chains below, sequenced in a study of beta chain features in type 1 diabetes (dated by TCRdb to about 2018). Summary of the overall study and its limitations: Type 1 diabetes patients showed a moderate but significant shortening of TCRB CDR3 length in all four CD4+ subsets.

These receptors have no identified antigens. Libraries were prepared through the immunoSEQ multiplex PCR assay. The High Capacity cDNA Reverse Transcription Kit was used to reverse transcribe all of the isolated RNA, meaning that expressed TCRB transcripts were what got sequenced. Not all clones reach the TCRdb copy of this immuneACCESS table, which keeps in-frame sequences only. Checked studies attribute under half of the gap to unresolved V genes and leave the rest unexplained. The sample includes about 160,000 clones, with about 63% observed a single time. The top ten clones comprise roughly 0.095% of the sample. Sequencing was performed on naive CD4+ T cells from blood. This specimen's cell subset or site label, interpreted: true naive CD4+ T cells. Receptor source: a man aged 30 to 39 with type 1 diabetes.

The chain carries TRBV19 and TRBJ2-3, with 8 bases lining up with TRBD1. The V segment lost 10 bases and the J segment 1 base; nucleotides outside the gene matches: 10. Germline V gives CDR1 LNHDA, CDR2 SQIVND (reference sequence). The CDR3 totals 15 residues. The CDR3: CATTPDRGGTDTQYF. In DNA form, the CDR3 reads TGTGCCACGACTCCCGACAGGGGTGGCACAGATACGCAGTATTTT.

This chain uses TRBV4-3 with TRBJ2-5, with 12 bases identical to TRBD2. This CDR3 region has 17 residues. Trimming cost V 4 bases and J 2 bases; bases outside gene matches: 8. From germline, CDR1 is LGHNA and CDR2 YSLEER. CDR3 amino acids: CASSPWTSGDLQETQYF. DNA of the CDR3: TGCGCCAGCAGCCCCTGGACTAGCGGGGACCTACAAGAGACCCAGTACTTC.

This clone was observed a single time. V is TRBV5-4 and J is TRBJ2-7; D gene ambiguous. This CDR3 region has 17 residues. Per germline, CDR1 SGHNT and CDR2 YYREEE (reference sequence). Trimming took off 3 bases at V and 0 bases at J, with 19 bases between the two ends. The CDR3 reads CASSSLPGRNSSYEQYF. The CDR3 DNA reads as TGTGCCAGCAGCTCACTACCGGGTCGCAATAGCTCCTACGAGCAGTACTTC.

V and J are TRBV13 and TRBJ2-5, with D perhaps matching TRBD2 (8 bases). The CDR3 loop spans 15 amino acids. V was trimmed by 4 bases and J by 5 bases, leaving 17 bases between them. Looked up from germline, CDR1 is PRHDT and CDR2 is FYEKMQ (reference sequence). The CDR3 is CASSSPGRGLETQYF. CDR3 bases: TGTGCCAGCAGCTCCCCCGGGAGGGGGCTGGAGACCCAGTACTTC.

This clone was seen a handful of times. The chain combines TRBV30 with TRBJ1-1; 7 nucleotides align to TRBD1. The CDR3 runs 13 residues. Germline values: CDR1 GTSNPN, CDR2 SVGIG (reference sequence). The J segment lost 6 bases and the V segment lost 5 bases, leaving 9 bases of the junction unmatched. CDR3: CAWDRVRGAEAFF. CDR3 DNA: TGTGCCTGGGACAGGGTCCGTGGGGCTGAAGCTTTCTTT.

This clone occurred a few times. This chain uses TRBV7-2 with TRBJ1-6; possibly TRBD1 for D (5 bases). From germline, CDR1 is SGHTA and CDR2 FQGNSA. The CDR3 loop spans 12 amino acids. Trimming shortened V by 8 bases and J by 9 bases, and 11 bases separated the two germline ends. Here the CDR3 reads CASGSGGSPLHF. CDR3 sequence (DNA): TGTGCCAGCGGCTCTGGGGGTTCACCCCTCCACTTT.

The chain employs TRBV11-2 and TRBJ2-3; TRBD2 might be the D (5 bases). V was clipped by 1 base and J by 6 bases, with 8 bases between them. This CDR3 has 13 amino acids. Germline V gene sequence: CDR1 SGHAT, CDR2 FQNNGV. The DNA of the CDR3 is TGTGCCAGCAGCTTAGGGGCGGGTGATACGCAGTATTTT. It encodes CASSLGAGDTQYF.

The V call is TRBV30, the J call TRBJ1-1; D is unclear. The CDR3 contains 14 residues. With 1 base removed from V and 5 bases from J, the gap between germline ends came to 14 bases. Germline V gene data show CDR1 as GTSNPN and CDR2 as SVGIG (reference sequence). CDR3: CAWSGAPKETEAFF. DNA of the CDR3: TGTGCCTGGAGTGGGGCCCCGAAGGAAACTGAAGCTTTCTTT.

The chain combines TRBV23-1 with TRBJ1-5; no clear D gene. TRBV23-1 is given ORF status, its function remaining uncertain. The CDR3 length is 13 residues. V gave up 7 bases and J gave up 2 bases, with 9 bases separating them. This CDR3 reads CASTPPGNQPQHF. DNA for the CDR3: TGCGCCAGCACCCCCCCGGGCAATCAGCCCCAGCATTTT.

The chain carries TRBV7-2 and TRBJ2-5; TRBD2 matches 11 bases. The CDR3 runs 14 residues. Losses at the gene ends were 7 bases for V and 4 bases for J; bases not matched to a gene: 5. Per the germline V gene, CDR1 is SGHTA and CDR2 is FQGNSA. Here the CDR3 reads CASIAGGPRETQYF. The CDR3, as DNA: TGTGCCAGCATAGCGGGGGGGCCGCGAGAGACCCAGTACTTC.

This clone was seen more than once but under ten times. The chain employs TRBV10-3 and TRBJ2-1; 9 bases fit TRBD2. The V segment lost 0 bases and the J segment 0 bases; nucleotides outside the gene matches: 3. CDR3 length equals 17 residues. The germline CDR1 and CDR2 sequences are ENHRY and SYGVKD. The CDR3, as DNA: TGTGCCATCAGTGAGTCCGCTAGCGGGGTCTCCTACAATGAGCAGTTCTTC. It encodes CAISESASGVSYNEQFF.

The chain recombines TRBV2 with TRBJ1-5, with 7 nucleotides matching TRBD1. V dropped 8 bases and J dropped 4; count of bases not matched to a gene: 5. The CDR3 runs to 13 residues. The germline gives CDR1 SNHLY, CDR2 FYNNEI. CDR3 sequence reads: CASARDRNQPQHF. The CDR3 coding sequence is TGTGCCAGCGCCAGGGACAGAAATCAGCCCCAGCATTTT.

V gene TRBV7-2 combines with J gene TRBJ2-6; D not resolved. Trimming shortened V by 2 bases and J by 0 bases, and 5 bases separated the two germline ends. Germline V gene lookup returns CDR1 SGHTA and CDR2 FQGNSA. The CDR3 extends over 15 amino acids. The CDR3 loop is CASSLWDSGANVLTF. CDR3 bases: TGTGCCAGCAGCTTATGGGACTCTGGGGCCAACGTCCTGACTTTC.

As concerns this clone: Other DNA sequences from this sample encode an identical CDR3 as well. The V call is TRBV20-1, the J call TRBJ2-1; D is uncertain. V was cut by 3 bases and J by 2 bases, with 2 bases left in between. There are 11 residues in the CDR3. CDR1 is DFQATT and CDR2 is SNEGSKA in the germline V gene (reference sequence). The DNA for the CDR3 is TGCAGTGCTAGGGCCTACAATGAGCAGTTCTTC. It encodes CSARAYNEQFF.

This chain joins TRBV2 and TRBJ1-1; no firm D call. This CDR3 contains 13 residues. The germline V gene has CDR1 SNHLY and CDR2 FYNNEI. The germline V and J ends were trimmed by 6 bases and 0 bases, with 8 bases remaining between them. The CDR3, as DNA: TGTGCCAGCAGCTTTTCTATGAACACTGAAGCTTTCTTT. Protein sequence: CASSFSMNTEAFF.